The 3 T cell receptor beta chains reported below all come from one sample, sequenced in a study of blood T cell repertoires in COVID-19. The method was immunoSEQ multiplex PCR; TCRdb's version includes in-frame clones alone and lacks a portion of them. This table holds fewer than 65,000 clones, around 87% found once. What was sequenced was peripheral blood. These receptors originate from a human donor with acute or convalescent COVID-19. The donor label of this sample is uncertain.

The chain uses TRBV27 and TRBJ2-3; TRBD2 agrees at 10 bases. After removal of 3 bases from V and 0 bases from J, the junction contained 0 bases not matched to a gene. The CDR3 loop spans 15 amino acids. Germline CDR1 reads MNHEY; CDR2 reads SMNVEV (reference sequence). The CDR3 region has the DNA TGTGCCAGCAGTTTGGGACTAGCGAGCACAGATACGCAGTATTTT. This sequence encodes CASSLGLASTDTQYF.

This rearrangement joins TRBV5-6 to TRBJ2-7; 12 nucleotides line up with TRBD2. V lost 3 bases, J lost 3 bases, and 16 bases stayed unmatched. The CDR3 covers 19 residues. Germline loops: CDR1 SGHDT, CDR2 YYEEEE. The CDR3 coding sequence is TGTGCCAGCAGCTCCAGGATAGGGCTAGCGGGAGGGCCCTACTACGAGCAGTACTTC. As protein: CASSSRIGLAGGPYYEQYF.

The J gene is TRBJ1-6, the V gene TRBV19; weak D call: TRBD1 (5 bases). The CDR3 is made up of 15 amino acids. Trimming shortened V by 6 bases and J by 1 base, and 10 bases separated the two germline ends. The germline gives CDR1 LNHDA, CDR2 SQIVND (reference sequence). The CDR3 here is CASSLQGSYNSPLHF. Written as DNA, the CDR3 is TGTGCCAGTAGCCTTCAGGGTTCCTATAATTCACCCCTCCACTTT.